The 32 T cell receptor beta chains listed next were all sequenced from one sample in a study of T cells after yellow fever vaccination. From the 5' RACE reads, TCRdb called clonotypes with MiXCR, one entry per CDR3 protein. The table records around 46,000 distinct CDR3 sequences, almost 7% of them present only once. Sequencing was performed on CD8+ T cells not binding an NS4B(214-222) dextramer, sorted from PBMCs, taken 45 days after the yellow fever booster vaccination. The receptors shown here come from a man under 40 who received the YFV17D yellow fever vaccine.

This clonotype was counted ten times or more. The J gene is TRBJ2-2, the V gene TRBV27; D might be TRBD2 (6 bases). The CDR3 sequence is 14 residues long. Germline V lookup: CDR1 MNHEY, CDR2 SMNVEV (reference sequence). V lost 8 bases, J lost 0 bases, and 10 bases lay in between. CDR3 sequence: CASSDYTNTGELFF. The CDR3 nucleotides are TGTGCCAGCTCGGACTATACGAACACCGGGGAGCTGTTTTTT.

In its sample, this clonotype was seen many times. The chain has TRBV6-2 or TRBV6-3 and TRBJ1-1, with D unclear. Germline CDR1 is MNHEY and CDR2 is SVGEGT. This CDR3 contains 11 residues. V was clipped by 7 bases and J by 8 bases, with 11 bases between them. The chain's CDR3 is CASTNGGEAFF. CDR3 bases: TGTGCCAGCACCAACGGAGGGGAAGCTTTCTTT.

This clonotype came up many times. The chain is built from TRBV7-6 and TRBJ2-1, with D perhaps given as TRBD1 or TRBD2 (5 bases each). V lost 1 base to trimming and J lost 0 bases, with 13 bases between them. The CDR3 runs 17 residues. The germline CDR1 and CDR2 sequences are SGHVS and FNYEAQ. The CDR3 DNA reads as TGTGCCAGCAGCTTAGGGGGGTTTGGGCTCTCCTACAATGAGCAGTTCTTC. Its protein is CASSLGGFGLSYNEQFF.

This clonotype appeared many times. The chain recombines TRBV14 with TRBJ2-2; a possible D gene is TRBD2 (5 bases). Per germline, CDR1 SGHDN and CDR2 FVKESK. This CDR3 comprises 13 residues. Trimming took 3 bases from V and 5 from J, leaving 7 bases between them. Written as DNA, the CDR3 is TGTGCCAGCAGCCAGGGAGATACCGGGGAGCTGTTTTTT. Protein product: CASSQGDTGELFF.

This clonotype has a count of ten or more. The chain is built from TRBV10-3 and TRBJ2-1; D unresolved. Germline CDR1 and CDR2: ENHRY and SYGVKD. V was pared by 10 bases and J by 0 bases, with 13 bases between. The CDR3 is 14 residues long. This CDR3 is CATTPESSYNEQFF. The CDR3 region has the DNA TGTGCCACCACTCCTGAGAGCTCCTACAATGAGCAGTTCTTC.

This clonotype occurred many times. The rearrangement joins TRBV5-1 to TRBJ2-1, with 9 positions matching TRBD1. The CDR3 spans 15 residues. Germline V gene sequence: CDR1 SGHRS, CDR2 YFSETQ. V lost 3 bases to trimming and J lost 2 bases; unmatched junction nucleotides: 3. The CDR3 protein is CASSSTGGTYNEQFF. Written as DNA, the CDR3 is TGCGCCAGCAGCTCAACAGGGGGCACCTACAATGAGCAGTTCTTC.

In the case of this clonotype: A read error is possible here, since a much larger clone lies one base away. The chain joins TRBV6-4 to TRBJ2-3, with TRBD1 identical over 8 bases. The germline CDR1 and CDR2 sequences are MRHNA and SNTAGT. This CDR3 spans 16 amino acids. CDR3 nucleotide sequence: TGTGCCAGAAGTGACCGGCCAGGGGGCGCCGGGGATACGCAGTATTTT. Amino acids: CARSDRPGGAGDTQYF.

This clonotype was observed many times. V and J are TRBV7-9 and TRBJ2-1; 8 bases map to TRBD2. This CDR3 comprises 16 residues. J gave up 3 bases and V 5 bases, and 9 bases lay outside the gene matches. Germline V gives CDR1 SEHNR, CDR2 FQNEAQ (reference sequence). The CDR3 here is CASSGTAGGRYNEQFF. CDR3 coding DNA: TGTGCCAGCAGCGGCACTGCGGGGGGTCGCTACAATGAGCAGTTCTTC.

The chain joins TRBV20-1 to TRBJ2-7; 7 positions agree with TRBD2. V gave up 0 bases and J gave up 5 bases; unmatched junction bases: 10. The CDR3 is made up of 15 amino acids. Germline V gene lookup returns CDR1 DFQATT and CDR2 SNEGSKA (reference sequence). CDR3 DNA: TGCAGTGCTAGAGATCTTGGGGGGGTTGGCGACGAGCAGTACTTC. It specifies CSARDLGGVGDEQYF.

This clonotype was seen repeatedly, ten times or more. The J gene is TRBJ2-3, the V gene TRBV4-3; TRBD1 or TRBD2 may be the D gene (5 bases each). The CDR3 is 15 amino acids. Trimming took off 1 base at V and 1 base at J, with 9 bases between the two ends. The germline CDR1 and CDR2 sequences are LGHNA and YSLEER. CDR3 DNA: TGCGCCAGCAGCCAAGTTGGGGGAGGCACAGATACGCAGTATTTT. Amino acids: CASSQVGGGTDTQYF.

This clonotype has at least ten counts. The V gene is TRBV4-3, the J gene TRBJ2-3, with 7 nucleotides matching TRBD2. The CDR3 runs 16 residues. Trimming took 3 bases from V and 6 from J; bases not matched to a gene: 12. In germline, CDR1 is LGHNA, CDR2 YSLEER. This CDR3 is CASSQFSGLGSDTQYF. The CDR3 DNA reads as TGCGCCAGCAGCCAGTTCTCCGGACTAGGTTCTGATACGCAGTATTTT.

This clonotype was counted ten times or more. V is TRBV4-1 and J is TRBJ2-1; TRBD1 matches 12 bases. After removal of 0 bases from V and 8 bases from J, the junction contained 5 bases not matched to a gene. From germline, CDR1 is MGHRA and CDR2 YSYEKL. The CDR3 covers 16 residues. The CDR3 DNA sequence: TGCGCCAGCAGCCAAGAGGGGACAGGGGGCAGGGATGAGCAGTTCTTC. Residues: CASSQEGTGGRDEQFF.

Concerning this clonotype: A much larger clone lies one base from this, so it may be a read error. V and J are TRBV6-2 or TRBV6-3 and TRBJ2-1; D not certain. Trimming took off 8 bases at V and 8 bases at J, with 16 bases between the two ends. CDR3 length: 13 amino acids. Germline V gives CDR1 MNHEY, CDR2 SVGEGT. The CDR3, as DNA: TGTGCCAGCCAGACCCAACGATGGGATGAGCAGTTCTTC. It yields the protein CASQTQRWDEQFF.

This clonotype showed up just a few times. The rearrangement joins TRBV7-8 to TRBJ2-1; perhaps TRBD2 as D (5 bases). Germline assignment: CDR1 SGHVS and CDR2 FQNEAQ. Trimming pared 9 bases from V and 5 bases from J, leaving 17 bases between. The CDR3 consists of 14 residues. The CDR3 reads CASWELKEDNEQFF. CDR3 DNA: TGTGCCAGTTGGGAGTTGAAAGAGGACAATGAGCAGTTCTTC.

By share, this clonotype counts as medium-sized. The genes are TRBV6-2 or TRBV6-3 and TRBJ2-1, with TRBD2 matching 7 bases. The CDR3 extends over 15 amino acids. V shed 7 bases, J shed 3 bases, and the junction held 9 bases outside the gene matches. CDR1 MNHEY and CDR2 SVGEGT come from the germline V gene. The CDR3 sequence: CASKPQRDYYNEQFF. DNA for the CDR3: TGTGCCAGCAAACCCCAGCGGGACTACTACAATGAGCAGTTCTTC.

This clonotype was counted many times. The V gene is TRBV28, the J gene TRBJ2-1; a weak D match, TRBD2 (6 bases). The germline V gene has CDR1 MDHEN and CDR2 SYDVKM. The CDR3 is 16 amino acids. The ends were cut back, 3 bases at V and 4 bases at J, with 16 bases in the middle. CDR3 protein: CASSLAASASYNEQFF. The CDR3 bases are TGTGCCAGCAGTTTGGCGGCTAGCGCGAGTTACAATGAGCAGTTCTTC.

This clonotype was seen many times. The V and J genes are TRBV7-2 and TRBJ2-7, with TRBD2 identical over 7 bases. The germline gives CDR1 SGHTA, CDR2 FQGNSA. V was pared by 5 bases and J by 4 bases, with 11 bases of the junction left unmatched. The length of the CDR3 is 15 residues. DNA of the CDR3: TGTGCCAGCAGCCGAGCGGGGTCCGGCGGGTACGAGCAGTACTTC. Protein product: CASSRAGSGGYEQYF.

This clonotype has at least ten counts. The rearrangement joins TRBV6-1 to TRBJ2-1; TRBD2 aligns across 10 bases. In germline, CDR1 is MNHNS, CDR2 SASEGT. This CDR3 is built from 15 residues. The V segment lost 6 bases and the J segment 4 bases; nucleotides outside the gene matches: 6. CDR3 sequence: CASSGTSGMYNEQFF. The CDR3 region has the DNA TGTGCCAGCAGCGGTACTAGCGGGATGTACAATGAGCAGTTCTTC.

This clonotype was detected only a few times. The V call is TRBV5-6, the J call TRBJ2-2; possibly TRBD2 for D (6 bases). Trimming took off 5 bases at V and 5 bases at J, with 16 bases between the two ends. Germline V gene data show CDR1 as SGHDT and CDR2 as YYEEEE. The CDR3 spans 15 residues. The CDR3 DNA reads TGTGCCAGCAGGTCGATGACGGAGGGGACCGGGGAGCTGTTTTTT. Translated: CASRSMTEGTGELFF.

This clonotype was counted at least ten times. The J gene is TRBJ1-2, the V gene TRBV27, with D uncertain. Between the trimmed V and J ends, which lost 0 bases and 6 bases, there was a span of 8 bases. Germline V gives CDR1 MNHEY, CDR2 SMNVEV (reference sequence). The CDR3 is 13 residues long. The CDR3 protein is CASSLSQLNGYTF. In DNA, the CDR3 is TGTGCCAGCAGTTTATCACAGCTGAATGGCTACACCTTC.

This clonotype was seen repeatedly, ten times or more. The V call is TRBV11-2, the J call TRBJ2-5, with TRBD2 matching over 10 bases. Germline V gene lookup returns CDR1 SGHAT and CDR2 FQNNGV. The junction had 7 bases not matched to a gene; V was cut back by 5 bases and J by 4 bases. This CDR3 spans 15 amino acids. CDR3 nucleotides: TGTGCCAGCAGCCCCCCAGCGGGAGGGAGAGAGACCCAGTACTTC. Translation gives CASSPPAGGRETQYF.

This clonotype was seen many times. The V gene is TRBV27, the J gene TRBJ2-3; 8 nucleotides line up with TRBD1. V dropped 6 bases and J dropped 1; count of bases not matched to a gene: 6. CDR1 is MNHEY and CDR2 is SMNVEV in the germline V gene (reference sequence). The CDR3 is 15 residues long. CDR3 sequence: CASREMGQGTDTQYF. The DNA for the CDR3 is TGTGCCAGCAGGGAGATGGGACAGGGCACAGATACGCAGTATTTT.

This clonotype has more than one count but fewer than ten. The rearrangement links TRBV7-9 to TRBJ2-5; TRBD2 aligns across 9 bases. The CDR3 has 16 residues. Germline V gene data show CDR1 as SEHNR and CDR2 as FQNEAQ (reference sequence). The ends lost 7 bases at V and 4 bases at J; junction bases unmatched: 13. The CDR3 loop is CASNHGAGGRLETQYF. The CDR3, as DNA: TGTGCCAGCAACCACGGGGCGGGAGGGCGACTAGAGACCCAGTACTTC.

This clonotype has at least ten counts. The rearrangement uses TRBV20-1 and TRBJ2-1; 11 nucleotides agree with TRBD2. Losses at the gene ends were 1 base for V and 10 bases for J; bases not matched to a gene: 15. The CDR3 is 17 amino acids. Germline loops: CDR1 DFQATT, CDR2 SNEGSKA (reference sequence). This CDR3 reads CSARVARASGRLNEQFF. CDR3 coding DNA: TGCAGTGCTAGAGTTGCTAGGGCTAGCGGGAGGCTTAACGAGCAGTTCTTC.

This clonotype has ten or more counts. The rearrangement uses TRBV12-3 or TRBV12-4 and TRBJ1-1; D call uncertain. Trimming left V 3 bases short and J 0 bases short, with 8 bases between. The CDR3 totals 14 residues. The CDR3 sequence is CASSFLGLNTEAFF. The CDR3 DNA sequence: TGTGCCAGCAGTTTTTTGGGATTGAACACTGAAGCTTTCTTT.

This clonotype was seen many times. The gene calls are TRBV11-2 and TRBJ2-5; 9 bases are shared with TRBD2. The CDR3 contains 14 residues. From germline, CDR1 is SGHAT and CDR2 FQNNGV. Trimming at V came to 6 bases and at J to 2 bases, leaving 4 bases not matched to a gene. The CDR3 DNA sequence: TGTGCCAGCAGTCGACTAGCGGAACAAGAGACCCAGTACTTC. This sequence encodes CASSRLAEQETQYF.

This clonotype was observed many times. This sequence joins TRBV9 and TRBJ2-5; D is unresolved. CDR3 size: 13 residues. Germline V gene lookup returns CDR1 SGDLS and CDR2 YYNGEE. Deletions cut 2 bases from V and 3 bases from J, with 8 bases between. For the CDR3, the DNA is TGTGCCAGCAGCGTCGGACCTGAAGAGACCCAGTACTTC. It encodes CASSVGPEETQYF.

There are many counts of this clonotype. This chain connects TRBV2 to TRBJ1-4; 8 bases agree with TRBD1. V lost 4 bases to trimming and J lost 8 bases; unmatched junction nucleotides: 12. The CDR3 covers 16 residues. CDR1 is SNHLY, CDR2 FYNNEI, per germline. In nucleotides, the CDR3 is TGTGCCAGCAGTGGGCCCCCCCAGGGGGCAACGGAAAAACTGTTTTTT. Protein product: CASSGPPQGATEKLFF.

CDR3 nucleotides: TGTGCCAGCAGGCGTGGGTCCGACTATGGCTACACCTTC. Translation: CASRRGSDYGYTF. The genes are TRBV27 and TRBJ1-2, with D hard to call. V dropped 6 bases and J dropped 3 bases, with 11 bases sitting between them. This CDR3 region has 13 residues. From germline, CDR1 is MNHEY and CDR2 SMNVEV (reference sequence).

This clonotype was found a few times. The chain uses TRBV18 and TRBJ2-7; 7 positions agree with TRBD1. CDR1 is KGHSH and CDR2 is LQKENI in the germline V gene. The V gene end was trimmed by 3 bases and the J gene end by 6 bases; junction bases not matched to a gene: 8. CDR3 size: 14 residues. CDR3 nucleotide sequence: TGTGCCAGCTCACCGGACAGGCGCCCTCTCGAGCAGTACTTC. Translation gives CASSPDRRPLEQYF.

This clonotype has a count of ten or more. V usage is TRBV20-1 and J usage is TRBJ2-5, with TRBD2 identical over 7 bases. Per germline, CDR1 DFQATT and CDR2 SNEGSKA (reference sequence). The ends lost 2 bases at V and 4 bases at J; junction bases unmatched: 7. The CDR3 totals 14 residues. The CDR3 here is CSARSGLVGETQYF. The CDR3, as DNA: TGCAGTGCTAGATCCGGACTAGTGGGAGAGACCCAGTACTTC.

This clonotype was observed at least ten times. The chain carries TRBV7-9 and TRBJ1-1, with D unresolved. CDR3 length: 13 residues. The ends were cut back, 5 bases at V and 7 bases at J, with 14 bases in the middle. Germline V lookup: CDR1 SEHNR, CDR2 FQNEAQ (reference sequence). In DNA form, the CDR3 reads TGTGCCAGCAGCCCCATAGCTGTTGGTGAAGCTTTCTTT. Protein product: CASSPIAVGEAFF.